This entry features one TCR beta chain sequence. With 3 bases removed from V and 3 bases from J, the gap between germline ends came to 8 bases. CDR1 and CDR2 (germline): LNHDA, SQIVND (reference sequence). This CDR3 comprises 13 residues. The entry originates in a study of T-cell memory formation after mild COVID-19. Via MiXCR, TCRdb re-called the 5' RACE reads, giving one row per CDR3 protein. The repertoire consists of some 350,000 distinct CDR3 sequences, with approximately 15% occurring once and the leading ten covering about 20%. This TCR came from a man aged 18 to 30 who had mild COVID-19 (a few samples of this study predate the infection). Cell type and time point are not known. Sequences were obtained from PBMCs or a T cell subset sorted from them (not recorded which). The chain carries TRBV19 and TRBJ1-2; D remains unclear. CDR3 amino acids: CASSMDRDYGYTF. CDR3 nucleotide sequence: TGTGCCAGTAGTATGGACCGAGACTATGGCTACACCTTC.